The clone carrying this TCR beta chain has ten or more counts. Its specificity is unknown. The junction and the germline gene differ at one end; a read error may be behind it. If no ophthalmopathy progression occurred within 18 months, Graves' hyperthyroidism was stable. The authors obtained PBMCs from 7.5 to 10 ml of fresh peripheral blood. Amplification of TCR beta CDR3 regions was performed using RNA transcripts as template. First-round RT-PCR with HTBI primers amplified the TCR CDR3 region. TCRdb passed the multiplex PCR reads through MiXCR, listing each CDR3 protein once. The sample has approximately 590,000 distinct CDR3 sequences, more than 15% seen once. The entry originates in a study of T cells in Graves' hyperthyroidism and ophthalmopathy. Points from the study as a whole: Most thyroid clonotypes with frequency above 0.001 were detected in blood.

Germline V gene sequence: CDR1 MDHEN, CDR2 SYDVKM. The CDR3 spans 11 residues. The chain has TRBV28 and TRBJ1-1; D gene ambiguous. This TCR was sampled from a woman in her 30s with Graves' hyperthyroidism. The sample taken for sequencing was blood. CDR3 loop: CASSLLGEAFF. CDR3 sequence (DNA): TGCGCCAGCAGCTTGCTGGGGGAAGCTTTCTTT.